The clone carrying this T cell receptor (beta chain) came up a few times. Its antigen is unidentified. At one of its ends the junction is not consistent with the germline gene, which may arise from a read error. The data belong to a study of T cells in Graves' hyperthyroidism and ophthalmopathy. On the study more broadly: Upon initial diagnosis and before any treatment, peripheral blood was collected.

The CDR3 regions of TCR beta were amplified from RNA transcripts. An initial round of RT-PCR targeting the TCR CDR3 relied on the HTBI primer set. TCRdb reprocessed the multiplex PCR reads via MiXCR and lists one record per CDR3 protein. The table shows approximately 420,000 distinct CDR3 sequences, with 15% occurring only once. The germline V gene encodes CDR1 MNHNS and CDR2 SASEGT. The CDR3 covers 17 residues. Isolation of PBMCs was performed on about 10 ml fresh peripheral blood. General study findings and limits: Ophthalmopathy was distinguished from stable hyperthyroidism by 13 V-J signatures.

Material: blood. The source of this sequence is a woman aged 25-40 years with Graves' hyperthyroidism. The gene calls are TRBV6-1 and TRBJ2-2; weak D call: TRBD1 (5 bases). The CDR3 loop reads CVSSPRRGRVNTGELFF. For the CDR3, the DNA is TGTGTCAGCAGTCCCAGGCGTGGCAGGGTGAACACCGGGGAGCTGTTTTTT.